The text below deals with one T cell receptor beta chain. Its antigen target is currently unknown. Nothing much larger sits one base from this clone, and base qualities are not available. CDR1 and CDR2, looked up from the germline V gene, are MGHDK and SYGVNS. The CDR3, from cysteine to phenylalanine, totals 16 residues. Left in the record is the CDR3 DNA by itself, 48 bases read in frame from the first base. V was cut back by 0 bases and J by 7 bases, leaving a gap of 16 bases between them. The record originates from a study of T cells in Graves' hyperthyroidism and ophthalmopathy (dated by TCRdb to about 2019). At the level of the whole study: A discovery cohort of about a hundred patients, roughly 45 with Graves' ophthalmopathy and 55 to 65 with stable Graves' hyperthyroidism, was used to find distinguishing TCR V-J signatures. The 95 to 100 discovery patients were divided at random into training and test sets in a 7:3 ratio. In addition, the study compared T-cell repertoires in thyroid tissue and in blood from roughly 6 Graves' hyperthyroidism patients. After blood sampling, hyperthyroidism patients were treated with methimazole at a starting dose of 30 mg daily, and ophthalmopathy patients were treated with high-dose intravenous methylprednisolone. The paper reports TCR Vbeta CDR3 sequencing of approximately 140 peripheral blood samples: under 45 ophthalmopathy, fewer than 80 hyperthyroidism and around 17 progressor patients. Prospective prediction of ophthalmopathy was tested in an independent validation cohort consisting of fewer than 20 hyperthyroidism patients and 15 or so patients who later progressed to ophthalmopathy.

The study excluded patients with uncontrolled infections, other autoimmune diseases, pregnancy or lactation. Diagnoses relied on clinical symptoms, serum thyroxine and TRAb, thyroid ultrasound and orbital computed tomography. Trizol reagent was used to extract total RNA, and RNA quality was then checked on an Agilent 2100 Bioanalyzer. Findings and caveats that apply to the study as a whole: A 13 V-J signature model separated ophthalmopathy from stable hyperthyroidism, with approximately 87% sensitivity and about 81% specificity in cross-validation and 80%/75% in testing. Most expanded thyroid clonotypes (frequency above 0.001) were also detected in blood, suggesting blood repertoires may reflect thyroid immune responses. In validation, progression to ophthalmopathy was predicted by the model with nearly 71% sensitivity and 72.22% specificity, a median of about 6.8 months before onset. Sample size was not statistically predetermined, and blinding of investigators to group allocation was not performed.

TCR beta CDR3 regions were amplified from RNA transcripts. The first round of RT-PCR for the TCR CDR3 was performed with the HTBI primer set and the Qiagen OneStep RT-PCR kit. Libraries were constructed in a second round of multiplex PCR, after which size selection and purification were performed. Paired-end sequencing of the libraries was performed with 100 bp reads on an Illumina HiSeq2000. Per the source publication's procedure: SOAPnuke was used to process the raw data, with reads discarded if the reads contained adapters or uncalled bases, had a mean Phred below 15, or lacked an exact constant-primer or identifier match. High-quality paired reads were merged using COPE v1.2.5, and each unique nucleotide sequence was defined as a clonotype. MiTCR v1.1 was used to align clonotypes to the IMGT TRBV, TRBD and TRBJ reference segments. Only V-J combinations with frequency above 0.0001, covering 99% to 99.2% of repertoires, were analysed. A TCS score was defined as the ratio of F50 (clonal expansion) to E x V (chaos), with BLOSUM62-based TCRdist applied between CDR3 peptides within each V-J. Welch's t-statistics and random forest reduced 500 to 550 V-J features to around 14, which were used in a naive Bayes classifier (R e1071). The Morisita-Horn index was used to measure how similar the thyroid and blood repertoires were. The public reads were run again by TCRdb, first through fastp at Q25 and then through MiXCR, and only productive beta chains were kept. Every CDR3 protein is listed once, alongside the most common genes and DNA of its rows. The V and J calls were determined by TCRdb, not by the authors. Across this sample there are about 700,000 distinct CDR3 sequences, with 45% seen only once. The top ten clonotypes cover approximately 6.8% of the sample.

Sequenced material: peripheral blood or thyroid tissue (not recorded which). The receptor's source is an adult man with Graves' disease, either hyperthyroidism or ophthalmopathy (not recorded which). This chain joins TRBV25-1 to TRBJ2-4; D gene: possibly TRBD1, on 7 matching bases. DNA sequence: TGTGCCAGCAGTGAATATCAGGGGGGCAGGGGCAACATTCAGTACTTC. This translates into CASSEYQGGRGNIQYF.